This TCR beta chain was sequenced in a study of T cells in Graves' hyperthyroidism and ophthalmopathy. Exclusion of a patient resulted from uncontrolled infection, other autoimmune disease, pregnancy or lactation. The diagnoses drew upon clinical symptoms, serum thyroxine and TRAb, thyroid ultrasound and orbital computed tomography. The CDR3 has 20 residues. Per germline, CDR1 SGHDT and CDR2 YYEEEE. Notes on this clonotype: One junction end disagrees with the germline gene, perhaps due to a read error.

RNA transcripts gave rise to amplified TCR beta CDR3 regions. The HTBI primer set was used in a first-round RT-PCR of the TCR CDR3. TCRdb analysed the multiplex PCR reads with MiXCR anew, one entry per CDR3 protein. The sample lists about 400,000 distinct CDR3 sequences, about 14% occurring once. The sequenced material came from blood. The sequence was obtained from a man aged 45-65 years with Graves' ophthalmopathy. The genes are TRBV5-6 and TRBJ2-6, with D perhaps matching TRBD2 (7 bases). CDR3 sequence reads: CASSRGGAGFFASGANVLTF. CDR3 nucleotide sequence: TGCGCCAGCAGCCGCGGGGGCGCGGGTTTCTTTGCCTCTGGGGCCAACGTCCTGACTTTC.